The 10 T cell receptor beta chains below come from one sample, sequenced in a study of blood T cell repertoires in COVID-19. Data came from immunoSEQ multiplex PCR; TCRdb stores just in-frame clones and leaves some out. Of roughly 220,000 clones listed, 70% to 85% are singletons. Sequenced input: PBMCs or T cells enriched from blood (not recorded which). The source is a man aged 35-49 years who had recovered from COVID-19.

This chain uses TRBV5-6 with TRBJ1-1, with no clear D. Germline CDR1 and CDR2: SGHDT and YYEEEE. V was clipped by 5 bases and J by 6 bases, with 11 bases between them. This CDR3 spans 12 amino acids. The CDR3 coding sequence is TGTGCCAGCAGACGCGACGGGGCTGAAGCTTTCTTT. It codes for CASRRDGAEAFF.

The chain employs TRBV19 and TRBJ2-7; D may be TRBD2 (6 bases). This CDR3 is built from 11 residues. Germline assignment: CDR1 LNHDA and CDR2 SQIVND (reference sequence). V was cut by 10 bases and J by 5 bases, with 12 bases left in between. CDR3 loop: CATLRGNEQYF. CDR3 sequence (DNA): TGTGCCACCCTGCGGGGCAACGAGCAGTACTTC.

The CDR3: CSGGLQRTSYNEQFF. The CDR3 DNA reads TGCAGCGGAGGCCTGCAGCGGACCTCCTACAATGAGCAGTTCTTC. V gene TRBV29-1 combines with J gene TRBJ2-1; perhaps TRBD2 as D (5 bases). Germline-derived CDR1 and CDR2 are SQVTM and ANQGSEA. V was shortened by 7 bases and J by 0 bases, with 16 bases between the two germline ends. CDR3 length: 15 amino acids.

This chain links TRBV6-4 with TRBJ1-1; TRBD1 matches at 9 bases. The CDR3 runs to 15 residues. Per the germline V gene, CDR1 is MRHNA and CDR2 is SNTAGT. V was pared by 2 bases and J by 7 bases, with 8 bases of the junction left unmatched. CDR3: CASSDRTTGGDEAFF. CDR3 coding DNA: TGTGCCAGCAGTGACCGAACGACAGGGGGAGATGAAGCTTTCTTT.

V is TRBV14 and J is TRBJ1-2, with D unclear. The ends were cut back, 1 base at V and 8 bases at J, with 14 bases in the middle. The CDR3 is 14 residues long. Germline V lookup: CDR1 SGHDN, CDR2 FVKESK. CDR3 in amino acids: CASSQGSGAGGYTF. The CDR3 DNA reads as TGTGCCAGCAGCCAAGGTTCGGGTGCGGGCGGCTACACCTTC.

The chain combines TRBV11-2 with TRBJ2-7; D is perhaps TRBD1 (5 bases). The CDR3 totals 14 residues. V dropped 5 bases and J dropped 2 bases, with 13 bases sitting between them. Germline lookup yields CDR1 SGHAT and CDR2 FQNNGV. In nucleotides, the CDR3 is TGTGCCAGCAGCGTAAGAACAGGTCCCTACGAGCAGTACTTC. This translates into CASSVRTGPYEQYF.

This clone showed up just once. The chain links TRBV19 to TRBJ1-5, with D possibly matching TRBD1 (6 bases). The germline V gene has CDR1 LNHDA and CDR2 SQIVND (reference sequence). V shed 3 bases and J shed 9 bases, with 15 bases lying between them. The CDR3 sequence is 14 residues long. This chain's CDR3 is CASSIRRGAGPQHF. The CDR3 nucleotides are TGTGCCAGTAGTATCCGGCGGGGGGCCGGGCCCCAGCATTTT.

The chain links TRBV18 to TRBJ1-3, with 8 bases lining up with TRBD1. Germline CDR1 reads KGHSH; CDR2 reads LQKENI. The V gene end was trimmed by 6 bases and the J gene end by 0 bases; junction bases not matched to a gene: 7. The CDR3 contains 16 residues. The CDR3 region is CASSSGTGSSGNTIYF. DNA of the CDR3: TGTGCCAGCTCGTCCGGGACAGGCAGCTCTGGAAACACCATATATTTT.

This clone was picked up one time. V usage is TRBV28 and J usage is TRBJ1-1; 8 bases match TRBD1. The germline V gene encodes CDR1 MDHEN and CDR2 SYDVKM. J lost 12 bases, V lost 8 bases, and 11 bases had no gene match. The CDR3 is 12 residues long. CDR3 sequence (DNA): TGTGCCAGCCGAAATCCTGACAGGGGCCCTTTCTTT. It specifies CASRNPDRGPFF.

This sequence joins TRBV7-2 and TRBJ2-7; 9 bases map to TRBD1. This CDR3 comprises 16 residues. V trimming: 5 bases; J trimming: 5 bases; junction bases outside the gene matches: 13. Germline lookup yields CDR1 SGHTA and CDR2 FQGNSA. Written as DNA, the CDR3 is TGTGCCAGCAGCCATCAATACAGGGGGCGGCCCCACGAGCAGTACTTC. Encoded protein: CASSHQYRGRPHEQYF.